The present entry profiles one TCR beta chain with its context. From germline, CDR1 is MNHEY and CDR2 SVGAGI. V trimming: 0 bases; J trimming: 0 bases; junction bases outside the gene matches: 2. The CDR3 contains 15 residues. In the original processing: Amplification of reference gene primers provided the estimated nucleated cell counts. Profiled with immunoSEQ multiplex PCR; TCRdb holds only in-frame clones, not every one. V and J calls plus clone size are reproduced from that table; the DNA served to infer D and trimming. Among roughly 60,000 clones listed, about four fifths were seen once. This entry belongs to a study of blood T cell repertoires in COVID-19. For the study at large: Spain, Italy and the United States supplied samples that represented acute and convalescent COVID-19.

The genes are TRBV6-5 and TRBJ2-7, with TRBD2 identical over 7 bases. The sample comprised peripheral blood. The sequence was collected from a human donor in a cohort sampled during active COVID-19. This chain's CDR3 is CASSYSSGFSYEQYF. The CDR3 nucleotides read TGTGCCAGCAGTTACTCTAGCGGGTTCTCCTACGAGCAGTACTTC.